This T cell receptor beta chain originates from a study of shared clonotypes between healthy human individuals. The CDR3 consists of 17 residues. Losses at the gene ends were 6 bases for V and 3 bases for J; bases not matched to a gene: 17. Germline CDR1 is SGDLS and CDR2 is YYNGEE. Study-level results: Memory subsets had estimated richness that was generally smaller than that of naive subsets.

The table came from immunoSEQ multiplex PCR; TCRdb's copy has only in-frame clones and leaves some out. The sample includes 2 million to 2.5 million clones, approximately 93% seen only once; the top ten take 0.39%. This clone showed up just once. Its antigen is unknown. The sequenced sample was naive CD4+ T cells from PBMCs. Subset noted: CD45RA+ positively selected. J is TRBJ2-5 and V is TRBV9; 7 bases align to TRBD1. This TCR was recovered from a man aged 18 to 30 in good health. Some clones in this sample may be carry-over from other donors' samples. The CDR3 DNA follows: TGTGCCAGCACTAGGAATCCAGGGGGACCAGAAAAAGAGACCCAGTACTTC. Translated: CASTRNPGGPEKETQYF.